The next 21 T cell receptor beta chains were all read from a single sample in a study of T cells in women clearing cervical HPV infection. The assay was immunoSEQ multiplex PCR, and TCRdb's table has in-frame clones only and misses some. The table lists under 25,000 clones. Sequenced material: blood buffy coat. These TCRs come from a woman aged 18 to 69 with a cervical HPV16 infection that either progressed to CIN3+ or cleared (not recorded which).

In regard to this clone: The read is 3 residues too short to cover the CDR3 end, so that end is filled in from the germline J gene. The gene calls are TRBV2 and TRBJ1-6, with 7 bases that match TRBD1. V trimming: 5 bases; J trimming: 7 bases; junction bases outside the gene matches: 8. Germline V CDR1 and CDR2: SNHLY, FYNNEI. The CDR3 has 15 residues. CDR3 protein: CASSLTGKENSPLHF. The sequenced part of the CDR3 DNA is TGTGCCAGCAGTTTGACAGGGAAAGAAAATTCACCC.

For this clone: The read ends 3 residues before the CDR3 terminus; that terminus is restored from the germline J gene. The rearrangement joins TRBV2 to TRBJ2-7; D gene uncertain. The CDR3 is made up of 13 amino acids. The V and J ends lost 6 bases and 6 bases respectively, with 15 bases between them. Per the germline V gene, CDR1 is SNHLY and CDR2 is FYNNEI. CDR3 protein: CASSLDNAREQYF. The covered CDR3 bases are TGTGCCAGCAGCCTCGACAACGCCCGCGAG.

Worth noting for this clone: The read terminates 3 residues before the CDR3 end, so the remaining end is supplied by the germline J gene. The chain links TRBV2 to TRBJ1-1; the D is unclear. V was cut by 3 bases and J by 0 bases, with 5 bases left in between. The CDR3 loop spans 13 amino acids. Germline V lookup: CDR1 SNHLY, CDR2 FYNNEI. The sequenced part of the CDR3 DNA is TGTGCCAGCAGTGACAGATTGAACACTGAA. Protein sequence: CASSDRLNTE. The complete CDR3 reads CASSDRLNTEAFF.

For this clone: The CDR3 is cut off 3 residues early in the read; its end comes from the germline J gene. The chain employs TRBV30 and TRBJ2-6, with 11 positions matching TRBD1. The V and J ends lost 1 base and 2 bases, in that order; junction bases with no gene match: 4. The CDR3 is 17 amino acids. Germline-derived CDR1 and CDR2 are GTSNPN and SVGIG (reference sequence). The CDR3 spells CAWSAWDRGAGANVLTF. CDR3 DNA (partial): TGTGCCTGGAGTGCCTGGGACAGGGGGGCTGGGGCCAACGTC.

About this clone itself: The read ends 3 residues before the CDR3 terminus; that terminus is restored from the germline J gene. This sequence joins TRBV2 and TRBJ1-1; possibly TRBD1 for D (5 bases). The ends were cut back, 3 bases at V and 2 bases at J, with 7 bases in the middle. Germline V CDR1 and CDR2: SNHLY, FYNNEI. The CDR3 extends over 13 amino acids. This chain's CDR3 is CASSDQGNTEAFF. Incomplete CDR3 DNA: TGTGCCAGCAGTGATCAGGGAAACACTGAA.

A remark on this clone: The missing CDR3 end, 3 residues past where the read stops, is filled in from the germline J gene. This rearrangement joins TRBV20-1 to TRBJ2-7; TRBD1 matches at 10 bases. CDR1 and CDR2 (germline): DFQATT, SNEGSKA (reference sequence). The CDR3 length is 16 residues. J gave up 0 bases and V 1 base, and 6 bases lay outside the gene matches. CDR3 amino acids: CSARGTGQGVSYEQYF. Partial CDR3 DNA: TGCAGTGCTAGAGGGACAGGACAGGGGGTCTCCTACGAG.

Notes on this clone: The read terminates 3 residues ahead of where the CDR3 ends, so the germline J gene completes it. This sequence joins TRBV23-1 and TRBJ2-1, with 8 bases fitting TRBD1. TRBV23-1 is an ORF, and what it does is uncertain. Unmatched junction bases numbered 7, after V lost 3 bases and J lost 3 bases. There are 16 residues in the CDR3. CDR3 sequence: CASSQFYRGCYNEQFF. The sequenced CDR3 bases are TGCGCCAGCAGTCAGTTCTACAGGGGGTGCTACAATGAG.

Remarks on this clone: The CDR3 extends 3 residues past the end of the read, so its final part is completed from the germline J gene. The chain uses TRBV18 and TRBJ2-7; D remains unclear. V was cut by 3 bases and J by 3 bases, with 9 bases left in between. This CDR3 is 13 amino acids long. CDR1 is KGHSH, CDR2 LQKENI, per germline. CDR3 DNA, as far as it was read: TGTGCCAGCTCACCTATCGACAACTACGAG. This encodes CASSPIDNYE. The entire CDR3 sequence reads CASSPIDNYEQYF.

Of note for this clone: The sequence runs out 3 residues before the end of the CDR3; the remainder is reconstructed from the germline J gene. The V gene is TRBV20-1, the J gene TRBJ1-2; D may be TRBD1 (5 bases). This CDR3 spans 12 amino acids. Germline assignment: CDR1 DFQATT and CDR2 SNEGSKA (reference sequence). CDR3 in amino acids: CSAEDPGGSYTF. The DNA read from the CDR3 is TGCAGTGCTGAGGACCCCGGGGGGAGC.

A word on this clone: Relative to the germline gene, one junction end is altered; a read error may explain this. The CDR3 is CASSLADRGGEKLFF. Incomplete CDR3 DNA: TGTGCCAGCAGCCTAGCCGACAGGGGGGGTGAAAAA. V usage is TRBV7-8 and J usage is TRBJ1-4; 9 nucleotides agree with TRBD1. The read finishes 3 residues shy of the CDR3 end, and the germline J gene is used to complete it. The CDR3 length is 15 residues. Germline CDR1 is SGHVS and CDR2 is FQNEAQ.

Comments on this clone: The missing CDR3 end, 3 residues past where the read stops, is filled in from the germline J gene. This chain connects TRBV7-9 to TRBJ1-1, with D hard to call. Trimming pared 5 bases from V and 7 bases from J, leaving 11 bases between. Germline CDR1 reads SEHNR; CDR2 reads FQNEAQ (reference sequence). The CDR3 is 12 amino acids. CDR3 amino acids: CASSIPRFEAFF. The covered CDR3 bases are TGTGCCAGCAGCATCCCGCGGTTTGAA.

Regarding this clone: The observed sequence ends 3 residues before the CDR3 terminus, with the missing tail filled in from the germline J gene. The gene calls are TRBV7-3 and TRBJ1-1; D is undetermined. This CDR3 region has 15 residues. CDR1 SGHTA and CDR2 FQGTGA come from the germline V gene. The V end was cut by 1 base, the J end by 0 bases, with 9 bases between. The CDR3 bases that were read are TGTGCCAGCAGCTTAATGGAGGGCATGAACACTGAA. It is translated as CASSLMEGMNTE. The entire CDR3 sequence reads CASSLMEGMNTEAFF.

This clone is called medium-sized based on its frequency. The observed sequence ends 3 residues before the CDR3 terminus, with the missing tail filled in from the germline J gene. The chain employs TRBV2 and TRBJ2-5, with D possibly being TRBD2 (7 bases). Germline V gives CDR1 SNHLY, CDR2 FYNNEI. The V end was cut by 2 bases, the J end by 5 bases, with 12 bases between. CDR3 length equals 14 residues. The DNA read from the CDR3 is TGTGCCAGCAGTGAAAGGGGGGGCCGGGAGACC. This sequence encodes CASSERGGRET. The entire CDR3 protein reads CASSERGGRETQYF.

On this clone itself: With the read ending 3 residues before the CDR3 end, the germline J gene is used to fill in that end. The chain combines TRBV5-4 with TRBJ2-3, with D unresolved. Trimming shortened V by 2 bases and J by 2 bases, and 3 bases separated the two germline ends. CDR3 length: 12 amino acids. The germline V gene has CDR1 SGHNT and CDR2 YYREEE (reference sequence). The sequenced part of the CDR3 DNA is TGTGCCAGCAGCTTAGCCACAGATACG. Its protein is CASSLATDT. The full CDR3 sequence reads CASSLATDTQYF. Filled out from reference TRBV5-4 and TRBJ2-3, the complete variable domain reads ETGVTQSPTHLIKTRGQQVTLRCSSQSGHNTVSWYQQALGQGPQFIFQYYREEENGRGNFPPRFSGLQFPNYSSELNVNALELDDSALYLCASSLATDTQYFGPGTRLTVL.

Concerning this clone: The CDR3 goes on 3 residues after the read ends, and that part is filled in from the germline J gene. The rearrangement uses TRBV2 and TRBJ1-3, with D perhaps TRBD1 (6 bases). CDR3 length: 16 amino acids. The germline CDR1 and CDR2 sequences are SNHLY and FYNNEI. The germline V and J ends were trimmed by 6 bases and 3 bases, with 18 bases remaining between them. CDR3 bases read: TGTGCCAGCAGCGAAACGATGGGACAATATGGAAACACC. It is translated as CASSETMGQYGNT. The full CDR3 protein is CASSETMGQYGNTIYF.

Of note for this clone: The CDR3 is cut off 3 residues early in the read; its end comes from the germline J gene. This chain links TRBV6-2 or TRBV6-3 with TRBJ2-7; TRBD2 aligns across 7 bases. With V trimmed by 2 bases and J by 4 bases, 8 bases remained unmatched. The CDR3 has 15 residues. Per the germline V gene, CDR1 is MNHEY and CDR2 is SVGEGT. CDR3 sequence reads: CASSYVGGWGYEQYF. CDR3 DNA (partial): TGTGCCAGCAGTTACGTCGGGGGGTGGGGATACGAG.

The covered CDR3 bases are TGCGCCAGCAGCAAAGGGCAAGAAACGGCTGACTATGGC. Protein product: CASSKGQETADYG. The whole CDR3 region reads CASSKGQETADYGYTF. The chain recombines TRBV5-1 with TRBJ1-2; D not certain. The CDR3 goes on 3 residues after the read ends, and that part is filled in from the germline J gene. The CDR3 contains 16 residues. Germline V gives CDR1 SGHRS, CDR2 YFSETQ. V lost 4 bases, J lost 3 bases, and 19 bases lay in between. The full variable domain, in which reference TRBV5-1 and TRBJ1-2 provide the parts outside the CDR3, is KAGVTQTPRYLIKTRGQQVTLSCSPISGHRSVSWYQQTPGQGLQFLFEYFSETQRNKGNFPGRFSGRQFSNSRSEMNVSTLELGDSALYLCASSKGQETADYGYTFGSGTRLTVV.

In regard to this clone: The read ends 3 residues shy of where the CDR3 ends; the end is completed using the germline J gene. The chain joins TRBV4-2 to TRBJ1-3, with D perhaps matching TRBD1 (5 bases). From germline, CDR1 is LGHNA and CDR2 YNFKEQ. The germline V and J ends were trimmed by 0 bases and 4 bases, with 10 bases remaining between them. The length of the CDR3 is 15 residues. The CDR3 protein is CASSQDRASGNTIYF. The CDR3 bases that were read are TGTGCCAGCAGCCAAGACAGGGCGTCCGGAAACACC.

A remark on this clone: The read is 3 residues too short to cover the CDR3 end, so that end is filled in from the germline J gene. The chain recombines TRBV23-1 with TRBJ2-2; 8 bases map to TRBD1. TRBV23-1 is placed among ORFs of uncertain function. J gave up 7 bases and V 0 bases, and 10 bases lay outside the gene matches. The length of the CDR3 is 17 residues. The CDR3 DNA, read in part, is TGCGCCAGCAGTCAATCGGGAACAGGGGGTCATCGCGGGGAG. This encodes CASSQSGTGGHRGE. The whole CDR3 is CASSQSGTGGHRGELFF.

On this clone: Coverage ceases 3 residues before the CDR3 finishes, and the germline J gene fills in the end. The chain couples TRBV7-9 to TRBJ1-1; D is uncertain. The germline CDR1 and CDR2 sequences are SEHNR and FQNEAQ (reference sequence). The germline V and J ends were trimmed by 10 bases and 6 bases, with 18 bases remaining between them. CDR3 size: 13 residues. The CDR3 loop reads CATGSIADPEAFF. The DNA read from the CDR3 is TGTGCCACGGGGAGTATTGCCGACCCTGAA.

As concerns this clone: The sequence runs out 3 residues before the end of the CDR3; the remainder is reconstructed from the germline J gene. This rearrangement joins TRBV20-1 to TRBJ2-2, with TRBD1 as a possible D gene (6 bases). Germline CDR1 and CDR2: DFQATT and SNEGSKA (reference sequence). The V gene lost 7 bases and the J gene lost 5 bases, with 11 bases spanning the gap. This CDR3 region has 12 residues. CDR3 sequence reads: CSVIDRTGELFF. The part of the CDR3 DNA that was read is TGCAGTGTTATTGACAGGACCGGGGAG.